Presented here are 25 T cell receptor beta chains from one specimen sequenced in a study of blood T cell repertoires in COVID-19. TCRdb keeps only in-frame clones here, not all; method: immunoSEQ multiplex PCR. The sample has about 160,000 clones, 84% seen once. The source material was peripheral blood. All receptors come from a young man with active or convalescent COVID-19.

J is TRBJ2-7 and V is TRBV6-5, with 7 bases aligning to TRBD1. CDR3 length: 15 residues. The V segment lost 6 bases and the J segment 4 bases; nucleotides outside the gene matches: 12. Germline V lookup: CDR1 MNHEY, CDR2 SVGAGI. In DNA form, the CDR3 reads TGTGCCAGCAGCGCGATCGGACAGGTTGGGTACGAGCAGTACTTC. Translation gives CASSAIGQVGYEQYF.

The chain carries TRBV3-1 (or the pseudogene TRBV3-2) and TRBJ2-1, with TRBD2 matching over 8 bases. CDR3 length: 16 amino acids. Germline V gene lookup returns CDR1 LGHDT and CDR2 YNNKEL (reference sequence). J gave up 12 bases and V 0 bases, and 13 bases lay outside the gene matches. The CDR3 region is CASSQDDAGGPIGQFF. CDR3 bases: TGTGCCAGCAGCCAAGATGACGCGGGGGGCCCCATCGGGCAGTTCTTC.

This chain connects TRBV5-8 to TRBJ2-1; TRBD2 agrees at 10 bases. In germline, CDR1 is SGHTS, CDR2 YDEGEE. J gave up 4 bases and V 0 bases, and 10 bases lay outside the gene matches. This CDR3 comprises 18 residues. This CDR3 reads CASSLGTTSGSQYNEQFF. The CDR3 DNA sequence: TGTGCCAGCAGCTTGGGGACGACTAGCGGGTCCCAATACAATGAGCAGTTCTTC.

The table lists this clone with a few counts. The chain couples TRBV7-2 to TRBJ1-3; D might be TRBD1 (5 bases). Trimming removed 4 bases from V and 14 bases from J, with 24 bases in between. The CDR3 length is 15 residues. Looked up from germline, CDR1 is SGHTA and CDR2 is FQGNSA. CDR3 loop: CASSSYRSASDRLYF. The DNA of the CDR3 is TGTGCCAGCAGCTCGTACAGGTCTGCATCGGACCGTCTATATTTT.

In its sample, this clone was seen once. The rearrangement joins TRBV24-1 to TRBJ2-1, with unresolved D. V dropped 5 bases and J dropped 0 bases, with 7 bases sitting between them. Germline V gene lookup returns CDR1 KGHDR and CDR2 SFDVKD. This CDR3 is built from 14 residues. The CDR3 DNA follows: TGTGCCACCAGTGCGGCTAGCTCCTACAATGAGCAGTTCTTC. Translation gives CATSAASSYNEQFF.

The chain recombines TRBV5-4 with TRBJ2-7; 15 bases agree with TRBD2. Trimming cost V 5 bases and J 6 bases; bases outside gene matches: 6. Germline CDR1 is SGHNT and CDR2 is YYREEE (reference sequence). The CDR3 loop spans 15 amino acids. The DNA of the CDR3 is TGTGCCAGCAGTTTCGGGACTAGCGGGGGGAGCGAGCAGTACTTC. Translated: CASSFGTSGGSEQYF.

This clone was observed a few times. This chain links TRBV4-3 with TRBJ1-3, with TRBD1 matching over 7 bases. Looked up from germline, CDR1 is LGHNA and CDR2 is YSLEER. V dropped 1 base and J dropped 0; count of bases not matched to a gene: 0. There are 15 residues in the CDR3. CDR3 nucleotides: TGCGCCAGCAGCCAAGGGGACAGCTCTGGAAACACCATATATTTT. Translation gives CASSQGDSSGNTIYF.

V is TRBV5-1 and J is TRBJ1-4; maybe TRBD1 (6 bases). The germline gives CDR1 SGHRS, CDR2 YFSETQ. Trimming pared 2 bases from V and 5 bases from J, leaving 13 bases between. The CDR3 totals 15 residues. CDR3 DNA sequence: TGCGCCAGCAGCTTCTCCCCGGACAGCAATGAAAAACTGTTTTTT. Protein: CASSFSPDSNEKLFF. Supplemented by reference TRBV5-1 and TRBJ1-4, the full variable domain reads KAGVTQTPRYLIKTRGQQVTLSCSPISGHRSVSWYQQTPGQGLQFLFEYFSETQRNKGNFPGRFSGRQFSNSRSEMNVSTLELGDSALYLCASSFSPDSNEKLFFGSGTQLSVL.

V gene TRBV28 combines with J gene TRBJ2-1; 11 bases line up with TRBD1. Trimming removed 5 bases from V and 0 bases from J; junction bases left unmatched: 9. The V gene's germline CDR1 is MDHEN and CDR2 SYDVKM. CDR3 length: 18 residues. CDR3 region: CASSPGTGGTSSYNEQFF. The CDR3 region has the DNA TGTGCCAGCAGTCCGGGGACAGGGGGGACTAGCTCCTACAATGAGCAGTTCTTC.

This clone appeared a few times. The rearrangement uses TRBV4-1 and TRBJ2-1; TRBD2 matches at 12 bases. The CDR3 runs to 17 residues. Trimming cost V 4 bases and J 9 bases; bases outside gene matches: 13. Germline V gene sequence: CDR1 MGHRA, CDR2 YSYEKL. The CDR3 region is CASSPKIVLAGGSEQFF. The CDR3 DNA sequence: TGCGCCAGCAGCCCCAAGATTGTACTAGCGGGGGGTAGTGAGCAGTTCTTC.

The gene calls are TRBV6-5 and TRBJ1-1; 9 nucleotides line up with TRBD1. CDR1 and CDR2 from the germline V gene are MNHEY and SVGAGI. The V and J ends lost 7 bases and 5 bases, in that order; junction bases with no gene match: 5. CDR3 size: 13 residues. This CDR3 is CASKQGARTEAFF. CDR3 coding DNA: TGTGCCAGCAAACAGGGGGCGCGAACTGAAGCTTTCTTT.

The CDR3 nucleotides read TGTGCCAGCAGAAGGGGTGAACAGCCCCAGCATTTT. Translation gives CASRRGEQPQHF. The rearrangement uses TRBV12-3 or TRBV12-4 and TRBJ1-5, with TRBD1 as a possible D gene (5 bases). The CDR3 loop spans 12 amino acids. Trimming cost V 6 bases and J 7 bases, with 10 bases left between them.

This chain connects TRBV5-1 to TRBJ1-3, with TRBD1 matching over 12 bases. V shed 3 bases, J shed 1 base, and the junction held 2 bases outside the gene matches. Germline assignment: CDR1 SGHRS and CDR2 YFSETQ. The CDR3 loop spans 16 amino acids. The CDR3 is CASSWGQGASGNTIYF. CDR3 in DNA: TGCGCCAGCAGCTGGGGACAGGGGGCGTCTGGAAACACCATATATTTT.

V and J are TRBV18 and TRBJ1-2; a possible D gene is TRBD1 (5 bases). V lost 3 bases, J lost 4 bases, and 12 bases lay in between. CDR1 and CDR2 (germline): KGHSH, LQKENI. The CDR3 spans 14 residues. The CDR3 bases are TGTGCCAGCTCACCCCAGGGAGGGTCCTATGGCTACACCTTC. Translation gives CASSPQGGSYGYTF.

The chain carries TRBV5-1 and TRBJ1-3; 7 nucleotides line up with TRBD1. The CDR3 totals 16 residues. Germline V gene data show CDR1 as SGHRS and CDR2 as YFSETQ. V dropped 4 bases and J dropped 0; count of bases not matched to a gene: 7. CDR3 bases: TGCGCCAGCAGCATTGGGACAGAACCCTCTGGAAACACCATATATTTT. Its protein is CASSIGTEPSGNTIYF.

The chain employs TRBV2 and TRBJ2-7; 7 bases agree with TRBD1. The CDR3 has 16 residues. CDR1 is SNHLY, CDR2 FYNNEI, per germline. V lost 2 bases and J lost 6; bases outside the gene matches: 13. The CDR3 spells CASSESLVRGRGEQYF. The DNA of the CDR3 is TGTGCCAGCAGTGAATCCCTGGTGAGGGGGCGCGGCGAGCAGTACTTC.

DNA for the CDR3: TGCAGCGTCGATGGGGGGAATACGCAGTATTTT. Protein sequence: CSVDGGNTQYF. The rearrangement uses TRBV29-1 and TRBJ2-3; a possible D gene is TRBD2 (6 bases). With 6 bases removed from V and 7 bases from J, the gap between germline ends came to 11 bases. CDR3 length: 11 residues. Germline loops: CDR1 SQVTM, CDR2 ANQGSEA.

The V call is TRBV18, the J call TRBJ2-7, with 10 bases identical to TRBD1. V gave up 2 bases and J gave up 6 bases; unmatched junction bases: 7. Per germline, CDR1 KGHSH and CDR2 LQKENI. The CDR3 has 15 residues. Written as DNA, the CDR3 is TGTGCCAGCTCACCAACCCCGGACAGGGGGGGCGAGCAGTACTTC. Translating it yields CASSPTPDRGGEQYF.

CDR3 nucleotides: TGTGCCAGCAGCTCTAGCGGGGGGGATTCCTACAATGAGCAGTTCTTC. Translating gives CASSSSGGDSYNEQFF. The chain has TRBV5-4 and TRBJ2-1; 12 nucleotides agree with TRBD2. This CDR3 contains 16 residues. Germline CDR1 SGHNT, CDR2 YYREEE (reference sequence). Trimming removed 3 bases from V and 1 base from J; junction bases left unmatched: 2. Full variable domain (rest looked up from reference TRBV5-4 and TRBJ2-1): ETGVTQSPTHLIKTRGQQVTLRCSSQSGHNTVSWYQQALGQGPQFIFQYYREEENGRGNFPPRFSGLQFPNYSSELNVNALELDDSALYLCASSSSGGDSYNEQFFGPGTRLTVL.

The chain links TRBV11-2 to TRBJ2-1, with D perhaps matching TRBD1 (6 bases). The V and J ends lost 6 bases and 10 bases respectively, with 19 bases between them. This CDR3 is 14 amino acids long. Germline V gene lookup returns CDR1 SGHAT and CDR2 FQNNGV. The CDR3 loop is CASSRQESAREQFF. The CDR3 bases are TGTGCCAGCAGTAGACAGGAGTCGGCAAGGGAGCAGTTCTTC.

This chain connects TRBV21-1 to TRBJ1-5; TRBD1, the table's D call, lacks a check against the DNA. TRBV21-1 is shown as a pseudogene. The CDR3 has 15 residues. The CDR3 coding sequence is TGTGCCAGCAGCAAGACAGGGTTTTACAATCAGCCCCAGCATTTT. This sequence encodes CASSKTGFYNQPQHF.

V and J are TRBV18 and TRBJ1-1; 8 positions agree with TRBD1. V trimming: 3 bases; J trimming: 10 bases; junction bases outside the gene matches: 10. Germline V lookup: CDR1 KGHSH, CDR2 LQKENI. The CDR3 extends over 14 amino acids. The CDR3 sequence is CASSPGQGNRRAFF. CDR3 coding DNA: TGTGCCAGCTCACCCGGACAGGGAAATCGTCGAGCTTTCTTT.

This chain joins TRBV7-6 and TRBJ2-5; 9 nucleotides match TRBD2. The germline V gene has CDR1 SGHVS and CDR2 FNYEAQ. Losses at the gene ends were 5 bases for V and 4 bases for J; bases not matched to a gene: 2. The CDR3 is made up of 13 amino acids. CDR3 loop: CASSKLAGETQYF. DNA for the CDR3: TGTGCCAGCAGCAAACTAGCGGGAGAGACCCAGTACTTC.

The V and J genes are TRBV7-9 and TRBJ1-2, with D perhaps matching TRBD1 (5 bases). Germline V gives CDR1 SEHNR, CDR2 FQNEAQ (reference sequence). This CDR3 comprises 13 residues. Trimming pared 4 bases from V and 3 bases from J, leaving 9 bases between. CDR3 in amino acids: CASSSTVYYGYTF. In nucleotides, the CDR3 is TGTGCCAGCAGCTCGACAGTTTACTATGGCTACACCTTC.

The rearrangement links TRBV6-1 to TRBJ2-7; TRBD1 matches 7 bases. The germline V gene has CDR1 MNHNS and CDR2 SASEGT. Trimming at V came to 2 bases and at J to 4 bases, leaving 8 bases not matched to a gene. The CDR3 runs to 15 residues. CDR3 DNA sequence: TGTGCCAGCAGTGAAAACCGGGACAGAGAATACGAGCAGTACTTC. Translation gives CASSENRDREYEQYF.